This T cell receptor beta chain was sequenced for a study of Ad26.COV2.S vaccination and SARS-CoV-2 variants. Study as a whole: By the intramuscular route, Ad26.COV2.S was given once, or twice 56 days apart.

Treatment given: about 20 received Ad26.COV2.S at low or high dose, single or two shots; several received placebo; per-sample allocation not given. At day 63 after the first vaccine or placebo injection, samples were drawn. The protocol was immunoSEQ multiplex PCR, while the TCRdb copy is restricted to in-frame clones and leaves out a portion. The data contain a few hundred thousand clones, around 88% of them seen just once; the ten biggest clones take up just under 3%. Germline values: CDR1 MGHRA, CDR2 YSYEKL. Germline trimming cut 3 bases from V and 10 bases from J; bases unmatched to any gene: 4. This CDR3 comprises 15 residues.

The rearrangement joins TRBV4-1 to TRBJ2-1; 15 positions agree with TRBD2. This receptor was obtained from a person between 18 and 60 years old who received the Ad26.COV2.S COVID-19 vaccine or a placebo. The sequenced sample was peripheral blood, obtained in a trial of Ad26.COV2.S vaccine versus placebo. For the CDR3, the DNA is TGCGCCAGCAGCCAGGGACTAGCGGGGGGAAAGGAGCAGTTCTTC. Protein product: CASSQGLAGGKEQFF.